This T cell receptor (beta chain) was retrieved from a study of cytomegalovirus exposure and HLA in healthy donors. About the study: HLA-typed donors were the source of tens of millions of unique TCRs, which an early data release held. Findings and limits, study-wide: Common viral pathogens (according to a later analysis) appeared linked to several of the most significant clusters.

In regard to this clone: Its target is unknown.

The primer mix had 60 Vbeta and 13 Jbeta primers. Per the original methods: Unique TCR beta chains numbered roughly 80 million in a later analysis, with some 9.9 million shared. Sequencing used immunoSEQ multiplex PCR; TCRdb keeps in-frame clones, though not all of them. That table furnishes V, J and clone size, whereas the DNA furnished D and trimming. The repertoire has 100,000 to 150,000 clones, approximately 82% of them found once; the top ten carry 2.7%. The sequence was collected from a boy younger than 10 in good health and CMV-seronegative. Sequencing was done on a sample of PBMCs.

The CDR3, as DNA: TGTGCCAGCAGTCCCGGGACTAGCGAAGGAGGGGAGCAGTACTTC. Amino acids: CASSPGTSEGGEQYF. This rearrangement joins TRBV6-6 to TRBJ2-7; 10 bases align to TRBD2. Germline V CDR1 and CDR2: MNHNY, SVGAGI (reference sequence). The CDR3 length is 15 residues. V lost 5 bases, J lost 7 bases, and 11 bases stayed unmatched.